Given below is one T cell receptor (beta chain) in context. As for treatment: randomized to nivolumab then ipilimumab (arm A) or the reverse (arm B). Patients had received no earlier DNA-damaging chemotherapy. V lost 6 bases to trimming and J lost 5 bases; unmatched junction nucleotides: 8. This CDR3 spans 14 amino acids. The germline CDR1 and CDR2 sequences are SQVTM and ANQGSEA. This record belongs to a study of sequential checkpoint blockade in melanoma. Study-level information: Maintenance nivolumab came after either treatment sequence.

Generated by immunoSEQ multiplex PCR, the TCRdb table keeps only in-frame clones and is missing some. The sample lists 15,000 to 20,000 clones; roughly 70% were seen once. The clonotype comes from a human donor with melanoma. Specimen: CD8+ T cells sorted from blood (inferred from file names), collected from a patient given nivolumab and ipilimumab in sequence. The V call is TRBV29-1, the J call TRBJ2-2; 8 nucleotides agree with TRBD2. The chain's CDR3 is CSVVHGRETGELFF. CDR3 bases: TGCAGCGTAGTTCACGGGAGGGAGACCGGGGAGCTGTTTTTT.